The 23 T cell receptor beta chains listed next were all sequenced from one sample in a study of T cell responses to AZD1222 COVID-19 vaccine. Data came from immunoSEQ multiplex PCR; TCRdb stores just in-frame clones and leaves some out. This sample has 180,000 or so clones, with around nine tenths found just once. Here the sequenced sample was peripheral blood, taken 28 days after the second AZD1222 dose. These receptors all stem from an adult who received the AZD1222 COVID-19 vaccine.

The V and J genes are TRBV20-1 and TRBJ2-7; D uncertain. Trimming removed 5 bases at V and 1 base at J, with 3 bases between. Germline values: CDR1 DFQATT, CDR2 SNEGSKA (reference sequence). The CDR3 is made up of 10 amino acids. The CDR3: CSALSYEQYF. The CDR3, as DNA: TGCAGTGCTCTATCCTACGAGCAGTACTTC.

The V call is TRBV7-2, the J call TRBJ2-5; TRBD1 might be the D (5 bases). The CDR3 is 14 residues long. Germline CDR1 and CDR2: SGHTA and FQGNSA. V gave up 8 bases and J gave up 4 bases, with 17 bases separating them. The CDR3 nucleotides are TGTGCCAGCTCCCGCCGTACAAGGGGAGAGACCCAGTACTTC. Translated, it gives CASSRRTRGETQYF.

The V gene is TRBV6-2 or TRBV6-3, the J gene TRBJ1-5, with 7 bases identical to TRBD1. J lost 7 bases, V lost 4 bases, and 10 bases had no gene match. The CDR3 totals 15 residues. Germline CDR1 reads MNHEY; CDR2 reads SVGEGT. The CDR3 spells CASSSLGGAEQPQHF. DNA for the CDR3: TGTGCCAGCAGTTCATTAGGGGGCGCAGAACAGCCCCAGCATTTT.

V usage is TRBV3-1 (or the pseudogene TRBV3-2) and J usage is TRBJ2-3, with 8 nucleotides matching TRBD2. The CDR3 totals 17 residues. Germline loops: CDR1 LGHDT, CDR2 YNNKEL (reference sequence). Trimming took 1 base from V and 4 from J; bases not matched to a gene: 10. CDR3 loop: CASSQGDTSGYADTQYF. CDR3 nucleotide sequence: TGTGCCAGCAGCCAAGGGGATACTAGCGGATACGCAGATACGCAGTATTTT.

The CDR3 loop reads CASSSGGVHSANTGELFF. As DNA, the CDR3 is TGTGCCAGCAGCTCGGGGGGCGTGCACTCAGCGAACACCGGGGAGCTGTTTTTT. The chain is built from TRBV7-8 and TRBJ2-2; tentatively, D is TRBD2 (7 bases). V was clipped by 4 bases and J by 0 bases, with 18 bases between them. Germline CDR1 SGHVS, CDR2 FQNEAQ. The length of the CDR3 is 18 residues.

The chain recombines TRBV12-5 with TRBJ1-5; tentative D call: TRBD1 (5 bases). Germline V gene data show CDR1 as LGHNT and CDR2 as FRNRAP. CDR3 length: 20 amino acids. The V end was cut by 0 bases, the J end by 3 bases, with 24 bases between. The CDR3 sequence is CASGLVGEALIRGPNQPQHF. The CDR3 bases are TGTGCTAGTGGTTTGGTGGGTGAGGCCCTCATCCGGGGCCCCAATCAGCCCCAGCATTTT. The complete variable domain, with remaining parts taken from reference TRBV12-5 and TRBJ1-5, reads DARVTQTPRHKVTEMGQEVTMRCQPILGHNTVFWYRQTMMQGLELLAYFRNRAPLDDSGMPKDRFSAEMPDATLATLKIQPSEPRDSAVYFCASGLVGEALIRGPNQPQHFGDGTRLSIL.

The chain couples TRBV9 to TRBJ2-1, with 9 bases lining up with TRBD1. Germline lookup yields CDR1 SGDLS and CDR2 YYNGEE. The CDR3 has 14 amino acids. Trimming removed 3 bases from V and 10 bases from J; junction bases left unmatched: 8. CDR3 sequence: CASSEQGALSEQFF. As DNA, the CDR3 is TGTGCCAGCAGCGAACAGGGGGCACTCAGCGAGCAGTTCTTC.

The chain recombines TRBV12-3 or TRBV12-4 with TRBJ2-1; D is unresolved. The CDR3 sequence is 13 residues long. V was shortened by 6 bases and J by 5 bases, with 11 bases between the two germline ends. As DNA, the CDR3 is TGTGCCAGCAGGGAACAGTTCGACAATGAGCAGTTCTTC. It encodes CASREQFDNEQFF.

For the CDR3, the DNA is TGTGCCTGGGGGAGGGGCCCCTACAATGAGCAGTTCTTC. Its translation is CAWGRGPYNEQFF. The chain recombines TRBV30 with TRBJ2-1; 7 bases map to TRBD2. With V trimmed by 5 bases and J by 2 bases, 3 bases remained unmatched. Germline assignment: CDR1 GTSNPN and CDR2 SVGIG (reference sequence). This CDR3 region has 13 residues. Full variable domain (missing parts from reference TRBV30 and TRBJ2-1): SQTIHQWPATLVQPVGSPLSLECTVEGTSNPNLYWYRQAAGRGLQLLFYSVGIGQISSEVPQNLSASRPQDRQFILSSKKLLLSDSGFYLCAWGRGPYNEQFFGPGTRLTVL.

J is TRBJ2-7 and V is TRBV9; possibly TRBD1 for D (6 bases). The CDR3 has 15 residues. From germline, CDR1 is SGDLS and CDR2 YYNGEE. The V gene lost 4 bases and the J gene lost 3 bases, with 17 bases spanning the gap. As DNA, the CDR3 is TGTGCCAGCAGCATCTCAGGACAGACACACTACGAGCAGTACTTC. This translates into CASSISGQTHYEQYF. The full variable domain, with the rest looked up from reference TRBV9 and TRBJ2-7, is DSGVTQTPKHLITATGQRVTLRCSPRSGDLSVYWYQQSLDQGLQFLIQYYNGEERAKGNILERFSAQQFPDLHSELNLSSLELGDSALYFCASSISGQTHYEQYFGPGTRLTVT.

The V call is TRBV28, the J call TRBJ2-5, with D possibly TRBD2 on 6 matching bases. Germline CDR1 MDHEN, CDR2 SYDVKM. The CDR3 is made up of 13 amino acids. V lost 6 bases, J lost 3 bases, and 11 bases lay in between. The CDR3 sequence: CASRGTGEETQYF. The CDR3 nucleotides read TGTGCCAGCAGGGGGACTGGGGAAGAGACCCAGTACTTC.

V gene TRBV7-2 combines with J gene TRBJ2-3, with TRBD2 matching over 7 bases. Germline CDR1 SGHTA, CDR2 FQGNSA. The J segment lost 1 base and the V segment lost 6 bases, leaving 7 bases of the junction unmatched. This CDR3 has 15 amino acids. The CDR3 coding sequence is TGTGCCAGCAGTGACTCTAGCGGTCGCACAGATACGCAGTATTTT. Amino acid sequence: CASSDSSGRTDTQYF.

The CDR3 reads CASSLAPRGGGEKLFF. CDR3 coding DNA: TGCGCCAGCAGCTTGGCCCCGCGGGGGGGCGGGGAAAAACTGTTTTTT. The rearrangement uses TRBV5-1 and TRBJ1-4; the D gene is possibly TRBD1 (6 bases). Germline values: CDR1 SGHRS, CDR2 YFSETQ. The CDR3 runs 16 residues. The ends were cut back, 0 bases at V and 8 bases at J, with 17 bases in the middle.

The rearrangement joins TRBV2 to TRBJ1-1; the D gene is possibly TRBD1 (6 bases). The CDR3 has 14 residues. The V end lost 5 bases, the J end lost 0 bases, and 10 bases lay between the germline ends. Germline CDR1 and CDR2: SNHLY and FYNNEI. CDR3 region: CASSLGQMNTEAFF. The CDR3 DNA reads TGTGCCAGCAGTCTTGGACAGATGAACACTGAAGCTTTCTTT.

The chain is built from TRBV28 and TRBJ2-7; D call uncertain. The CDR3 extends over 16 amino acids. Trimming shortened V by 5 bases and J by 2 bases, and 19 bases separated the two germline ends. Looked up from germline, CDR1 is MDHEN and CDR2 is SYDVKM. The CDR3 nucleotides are TGTGCCAGCAGTCACCCGAGTCGGCGTACCACCTACGAGCAGTACTTC. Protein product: CASSHPSRRTTYEQYF.

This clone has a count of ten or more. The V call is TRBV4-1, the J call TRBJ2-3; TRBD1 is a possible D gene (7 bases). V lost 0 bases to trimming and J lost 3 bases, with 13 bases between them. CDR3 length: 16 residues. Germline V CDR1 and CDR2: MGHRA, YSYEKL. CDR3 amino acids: CASSQDPQGGTDTQYF. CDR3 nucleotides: TGCGCCAGCAGCCAAGATCCTCAGGGGGGTACAGATACGCAGTATTTT.

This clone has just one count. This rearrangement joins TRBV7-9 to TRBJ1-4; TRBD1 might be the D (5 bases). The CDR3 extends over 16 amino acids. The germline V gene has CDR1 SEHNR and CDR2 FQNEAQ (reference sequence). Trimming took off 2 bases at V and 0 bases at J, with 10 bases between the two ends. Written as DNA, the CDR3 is TGTGCCAGCAGCTTACTAGACAGCGCAACTAATGAAAAACTGTTTTTT. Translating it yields CASSLLDSATNEKLFF.

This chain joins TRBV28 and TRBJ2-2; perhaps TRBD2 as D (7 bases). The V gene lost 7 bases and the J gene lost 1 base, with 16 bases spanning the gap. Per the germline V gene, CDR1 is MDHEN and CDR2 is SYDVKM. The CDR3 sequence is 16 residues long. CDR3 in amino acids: CASITLGGGNTGELFF. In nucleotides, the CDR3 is TGTGCCAGCATCACCCTAGGGGGGGGGAACACCGGGGAGCTGTTTTTT.

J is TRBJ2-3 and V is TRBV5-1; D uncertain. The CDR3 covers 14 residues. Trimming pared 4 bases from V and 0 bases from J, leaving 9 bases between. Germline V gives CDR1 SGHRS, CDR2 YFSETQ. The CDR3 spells CASSNRYSTDTQYF. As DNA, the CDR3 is TGCGCCAGCAGCAACCGCTATAGCACAGATACGCAGTATTTT.

CDR3 bases: TGTGCCAGCAGTCAAGGACTGGCAAGTGGGGATGAGCAGTTCTTC. The encoded protein is CASSQGLASGDEQFF. The chain links TRBV6-2 or TRBV6-3 to TRBJ2-1, with D tentatively TRBD2 (5 bases). The germline V and J ends were trimmed by 5 bases and 8 bases, with 19 bases remaining between them. CDR3 length: 15 residues. CDR1 and CDR2 from the germline V gene are MNHEY and SVGEGT.

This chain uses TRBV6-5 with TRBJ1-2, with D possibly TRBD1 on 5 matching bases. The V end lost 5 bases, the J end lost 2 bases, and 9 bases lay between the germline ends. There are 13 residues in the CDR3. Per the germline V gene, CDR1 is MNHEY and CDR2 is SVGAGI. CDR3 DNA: TGTGCCAGCAGTAGGAGGACAAACTATGGCTACACCTTC. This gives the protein CASSRRTNYGYTF.

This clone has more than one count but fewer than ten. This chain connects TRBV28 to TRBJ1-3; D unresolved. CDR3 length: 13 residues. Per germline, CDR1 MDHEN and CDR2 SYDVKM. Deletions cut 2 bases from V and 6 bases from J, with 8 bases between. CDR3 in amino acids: CASSLGIENTIYF. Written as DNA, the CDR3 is TGTGCCAGCAGTTTAGGGATCGAAAACACCATATATTTT.

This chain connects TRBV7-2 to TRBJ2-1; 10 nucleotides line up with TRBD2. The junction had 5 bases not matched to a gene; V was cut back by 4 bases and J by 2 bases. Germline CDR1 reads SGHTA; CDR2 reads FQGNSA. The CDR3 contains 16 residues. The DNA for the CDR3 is TGTGCCAGCAGCTCTCCCCTAGCGGGAGCCTACAATGAGCAGTTCTTC. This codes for CASSSPLAGAYNEQFF.